This is a list of T cell receptor beta chains from one sample in a study of shared clonotypes between healthy human individuals. Assay used: immunoSEQ multiplex PCR; TCRdb lists only in-frame clones, some missing. The top ten clones hold roughly 1.4% of a sample with some 1 million clones, around 74% of them seen once. The sequencing input was memory CD4+ T cells sorted from blood. The receptors come from a man aged 18-30 years in good health. The CDR3 runs from the conserved cysteine through the conserved F or W. The D gene is left open where the match is weak. Where a row states a size, it is once, few, many or the class of an expanded clone; other rows omit it.

NA	TRBD1	TRBV28	TRBJ1-6	CASSLTGARPNSPLHF	TGTGCCAGCAGTTTAACAGGGGCCCGCCCTAATTCACCCCTCCACTTT
NA	NA	TRBV25-1	TRBJ1-6	CASTPGESYNSPLHF	TGTGCCAGCACCCCAGGGGAGTCCTATAATTCACCCCTCCACTTT
NA	NA	TRBV19	TRBJ1-5	CASSAPFGSNQPQHF	TGTGCCAGTAGTGCCCCTTTTGGTAGCAATCAGCCCCAGCATTTT
once	NA	TRBV7-2	TRBJ2-7	CASSLQGGAYEQYF	TGTGCCAGCAGCTTACAGGGTGGGGCCTACGAGCAGTACTTC
NA	TRBD2	TRBV7-9	TRBJ2-3	CASSLGGGIRTDTQYF	TGTGCCAGCAGCTTAGGCGGGGGGATACGGACAGATACGCAGTATTTT
NA	TRBD2	TRBV11-2	TRBJ2-5	CASSSGLAGVGETQYF	TGTGCCAGCAGCAGCGGACTAGCGGGAGTCGGGGAGACCCAGTACTTC
NA	NA	TRBV5-1	TRBJ1-2	CASSFSSNYGYTF	TGCGCCAGCAGCTTCAGCTCTAACTATGGCTACACCTTC
NA	NA	TRBV5-1	TRBJ2-3	CASSLGRGYTDTQYF	TGCGCCAGCAGCTTGGGGCGGGGATACACAGATACGCAGTATTTT
NA	NA	TRBV2	TRBJ1-1	CASTEGMNTEAFF	TGTGCCAGCACAGAGGGGATGAACACTGAAGCTTTCTTT
NA	TRBD1	TRBV6-5	TRBJ2-7	CAVTGTDSYEQYF	TGTGCCGTCACCGGGACAGACTCCTACGAGCAGTACTTC
NA	NA	TRBV15	TRBJ2-7	CATSRDQLPEPYEQYF	TGTGCCACCAGCAGAGATCAGCTACCAGAACCCTACGAGCAGTACTTC
few	TRBD1	TRBV5-1	TRBJ2-4	CASSQGTGRDIQYF	TGCGCCAGCAGCCAAGGGACAGGGCGGGACATTCAGTACTTC
NA	NA	TRBV28	TRBJ1-6	CASSSNYFGLHF	TGTGCCAGCAGTTCAAATTACTTTGGTCTCCACTTT
NA	NA	TRBV6-6	TRBJ1-6	CASRDFGGGNSPLHF	TGTGCCAGCAGGGACTTTGGGGGGGGTAATTCACCCCTCCACTTT
once	TRBD1	TRBV25-1	TRBJ1-1	CASSPRDRGGFTEAFF	TGTGCCAGCAGTCCCCGCGACAGGGGTGGATTCACTGAAGCTTTCTTT
NA	TRBD1	TRBV11-1	TRBJ1-4	CASSIGTGEKLFF	TGTGCCAGCAGCATAGGGACAGGTGAAAAACTGTTTTTT
NA	NA	TRBV7-2	TRBJ1-5	CASSFGLPNQPQHF	TGTGCCAGCAGCTTTGGTCTGCCCAATCAGCCCCAGCATTTT
NA	NA	TRBV7-2	TRBJ2-3	CASSRQSDTQYF	TGTGCCAGCAGCCGACAGTCAGATACGCAGTATTTT
once	TRBD1	TRBV6-5	TRBJ1-2	CASTPDRGGFYGYTF	TGTGCCAGCACCCCGGACAGGGGGGGCTTCTATGGCTACACCTTC